Presented here are 14 T cell receptor beta chains from one specimen sequenced in a study of T-cell reconstitution after alpha-beta-depleted transplantation in children. Unique molecular identifiers tagged the TCRbeta library. TCRdb passed the PCR reads through MiXCR, listing each CDR3 protein once. Of about 97,000 distinct CDR3 sequences in the sample, about 5.6% are singletons; the top ten hold around 5.6%. The sequences come from PBMCs, mostly from graft donor cells, collected 60 days after TCRalphabeta/CD19-depleted stem cell transplant. Receptors were obtained from a female patient younger than 10 who had a stem cell transplant for Fanconi anemia, so the T cells may come from the graft donor.

This clonotype was observed a handful of times. The CDR3, as DNA: TGCGCCAGCAGCTTGGCAAGCGGGAGGGACTACGAGCAGTACTTC. It yields the protein CASSLASGRDYEQYF. The chain is built from TRBV5-1 and TRBJ2-7; TRBD2 matches at 10 bases. The CDR3 sequence is 15 residues long. Trimming at V came to 0 bases and at J to 3 bases, leaving 3 bases not matched to a gene. In germline, CDR1 is SGHRS, CDR2 YFSETQ.

This clonotype came up a few times. CDR3 sequence (DNA): TGTGCCAGCAGCTCCCGGGACGGGGACTATGGCTACACCTTC. Translation: CASSSRDGDYGYTF. V is TRBV7-2 and J is TRBJ1-2; a weak D match, TRBD1 (5 bases). The CDR3 is 14 amino acids. V lost 4 bases to trimming and J lost 3 bases, with 12 bases between them. From germline, CDR1 is SGHTA and CDR2 FQGNSA. Full variable domain (remainder filled in from reference TRBV7-2 and TRBJ1-2): GAGVSQSPSNKVTEKGKDVELRCDPISGHTALYWYRQSLGQGLEFLIYFQGNSAPDKSGLPSDRFSAERTGGSVSTLTIQRTQQEDSAVYLCASSSRDGDYGYTFGSGTRLTVV.

This chain uses TRBV20-1 with TRBJ2-5; 11 positions agree with TRBD2. Trimming at V came to 6 bases and at J to 7 bases, leaving 13 bases not matched to a gene. CDR3 length: 15 amino acids. Germline V gives CDR1 DFQATT, CDR2 SNEGSKA (reference sequence). CDR3 sequence (DNA): TGCAGTGCCAAGCTAGCGGGAGGCGGTTGGGGGACCCAGTACTTC. The encoded protein is CSAKLAGGGWGTQYF.

This clonotype was observed at least ten times. The J gene is TRBJ2-1, the V gene TRBV5-1; D is possibly TRBD1 (6 bases). The V and J ends lost 2 bases and 10 bases respectively, with 10 bases between them. Germline V gene lookup returns CDR1 SGHRS and CDR2 YFSETQ. The CDR3 consists of 12 residues. CDR3 DNA sequence: TGCGCCAGCAGCTTTGGGGGCGGCGAGCAGTTCTTC. Amino acids: CASSFGGGEQFF. Full variable domain (rest looked up from reference TRBV5-1 and TRBJ2-1): KAGVTQTPRYLIKTRGQQVTLSCSPISGHRSVSWYQQTPGQGLQFLFEYFSETQRNKGNFPGRFSGRQFSNSRSEMNVSTLELGDSALYLCASSFGGGEQFFGPGTRLTVL.

This rearrangement joins TRBV20-1 to TRBJ2-2, with D possibly called TRBD1 or TRBD2 (5 bases each). Germline CDR1 reads DFQATT; CDR2 reads SNEGSKA (reference sequence). Deletions cut 5 bases from V and 2 bases from J, with 9 bases between. There are 13 residues in the CDR3. Here the CDR3 DNA reads TGCAGTGCTCCCGGGACCAACACCGGGGAGCTGTTTTTT. It yields the protein CSAPGTNTGELFF.

This clonotype was picked up many times. The chain couples TRBV5-6 to TRBJ2-2; D uncertain. CDR3 size: 13 residues. CDR1 is SGHDT and CDR2 is YYEEEE in the germline V gene. V was pared by 3 bases and J by 2 bases, with 5 bases between. The CDR3 loop reads CASSSINTGELFF. The DNA of the CDR3 is TGTGCCAGCAGCTCCATTAACACCGGGGAGCTGTTTTTT.

This clonotype has at least ten counts. This chain links TRBV28 with TRBJ2-1; D gene uncertain. V was pared by 1 base and J by 0 bases, with 10 bases between. The CDR3 sequence is 16 residues long. The germline V gene encodes CDR1 MDHEN and CDR2 SYDVKM. This chain's CDR3 is CASSLSVRSSYNEQFF. The CDR3 coding sequence is TGTGCCAGCAGTTTATCTGTGCGGAGCTCCTACAATGAGCAGTTCTTC.

This clonotype was observed a few times. This chain uses TRBV20-1 with TRBJ1-6, with D perhaps TRBD1 (6 bases). V was cut by 6 bases and J by 4 bases, with 13 bases left in between. CDR3 size: 14 residues. CDR1 and CDR2 (germline): DFQATT, SNEGSKA (reference sequence). CDR3: CSAVDRQYNSPLHF. In DNA, the CDR3 is TGCAGTGCAGTGGACAGACAATATAATTCACCCCTCCACTTT.

In its sample, this clonotype was seen many times. V is TRBV7-3 and J is TRBJ2-3, with D unresolved. V was pared by 1 base and J by 6 bases, with 8 bases between. CDR1 and CDR2 from the germline V gene are SGHTA and FQGTGA. The CDR3 loop spans 13 amino acids. CDR3 sequence (DNA): TGTGCCAGCAGCTTAAGTGTCTGGGATACGCAGTATTTT. Protein product: CASSLSVWDTQYF.

This clonotype has a count of ten or more. The chain recombines TRBV29-1 with TRBJ2-3; 7 positions match TRBD2. Germline CDR1 and CDR2: SQVTM and ANQGSEA. The CDR3 loop spans 14 amino acids. V was pared by 5 bases and J by 6 bases, with 11 bases of the junction left unmatched. Written as DNA, the CDR3 is TGCAGCGTTCTGGGAGGGGCTCCTAAGGATACGCAGTATTTT. This gives the protein CSVLGGAPKDTQYF.

At least ten counts were recorded for this clonotype. The chain carries TRBV6-2 or TRBV6-3 and TRBJ2-2, with 9 bases matching TRBD2. This CDR3 has 17 residues. Germline lookup yields CDR1 MNHEY and CDR2 SVGEGT. The ends lost 6 bases at V and 5 bases at J; junction bases unmatched: 13. CDR3 amino acids: CASRARPGGRGTGELFF. The DNA of the CDR3 is TGTGCCAGCAGAGCCCGGCCGGGCGGGAGGGGTACCGGGGAGCTGTTTTTT.

This clonotype was seen repeatedly, ten times or more. The gene calls are TRBV29-1 and TRBJ2-5, with 7 bases aligning to TRBD1. The CDR3 is 14 amino acids. Germline trimming cut 3 bases from V and 0 bases from J; bases unmatched to any gene: 4. Germline CDR1 reads SQVTM; CDR2 reads ANQGSEA. Here the CDR3 DNA reads TGCAGCGTTGAGGGACAGTATTACCAAGAGACCCAGTACTTC. It specifies CSVEGQYYQETQYF.

The chain has TRBV20-1 and TRBJ1-5; no clear D gene. Germline CDR1 and CDR2: DFQATT and SNEGSKA (reference sequence). The CDR3 has 13 residues. Trimming removed 1 base from V and 5 bases from J, with 9 bases in between. As DNA, the CDR3 is TGCAGTGCTAGAGTGGCCGGGCATCAGCCCCAGCATTTT. This encodes CSARVAGHQPQHF.

V and J are TRBV7-8 and TRBJ2-7, with D maybe TRBD2 (5 bases). The CDR3 totals 12 residues. The V end was cut by 5 bases, the J end by 6 bases, with 11 bases between. Germline V gene data show CDR1 as SGHVS and CDR2 as FQNEAQ. The CDR3 region has the DNA TGTGCCAGCAGCCCTGGACTGGTCGAGCAGTACTTC. It is translated as CASSPGLVEQYF.